This TCR beta chain comes out of a study of lymphopenia after photon versus proton radiotherapy. Clones were sequenced by immunoSEQ multiplex PCR, and TCRdb holds only the in-frame ones, with some missing. Altogether 50,000 or so clones are present, around 90% being singletons, with the ten largest covering about 20%. The CDR3 covers 18 residues. J was trimmed by 5 bases and V by 8 bases; bases with no gene match: 19. Germline CDR1 LNHDA, CDR2 SQIVND (reference sequence). This material consisted of peripheral blood, taken from a patient treated with photon-based radiotherapy. The V gene is TRBV19, the J gene TRBJ1-5; 9 bases are shared with TRBD1. The origin of this receptor is a woman aged 35 to 49 with cholangiocarcinoma. The CDR3 DNA follows: TGTGCCAGTCGACGCTCAGTTTCCAGGGACAGGGAGGATCAGCCCCAGCATTTT. Translated, it gives CASRRSVSRDREDQPQHF.